This entry lists 5 T cell receptor beta chains sequenced from one sample in a study of blood T cell repertoires in COVID-19. Method: immunoSEQ multiplex PCR; TCRdb's copy keeps in-frame clones and lacks some. This table holds fewer than 250,000 clones, 65% to 90% found once. Sequenced sample: PBMCs or T cells enriched from blood (not recorded which). The receptors originated from a woman aged 50 to 60 with acute COVID-19.

CDR3 DNA: TGCGCCAGCAGCGTCGGTCTAGCGGGGGGGCAAGGTACGCAGTATTTT. The encoded protein is CASSVGLAGGQGTQYF. The V and J genes are TRBV5-1 and TRBJ2-3; TRBD2 agrees at 12 bases. This CDR3 contains 16 residues. With V trimmed by 4 bases and J by 8 bases, 11 bases remained unmatched. The germline V gene has CDR1 SGHRS and CDR2 YFSETQ.

V gene TRBV3-1 (or the pseudogene TRBV3-2) combines with J gene TRBJ1-1, with D tentatively TRBD1 (6 bases). CDR1 is LGHDT and CDR2 is YNNKEL in the germline V gene (reference sequence). V lost 4 bases, J lost 3 bases, and 9 bases lay in between. The CDR3 is made up of 13 amino acids. In DNA, the CDR3 is TGTGCCAGCAGCCTCAGGGGATACACTGAAGCTTTCTTT. Translating gives CASSLRGYTEAFF.

The chain carries TRBV4-3 and TRBJ1-4, with 9 nucleotides matching TRBD1. The V and J ends lost 5 bases and 7 bases, in that order; junction bases with no gene match: 8. The CDR3 has 15 residues. Germline V gene lookup returns CDR1 LGHNA and CDR2 YSLEER. The CDR3 here is CASSKGGTGLEKLFF. For the CDR3, the DNA is TGCGCCAGCAGCAAGGGGGGGACAGGGCTTGAAAAACTGTTTTTT.

This clone was observed a single time. The rearrangement joins TRBV3-1 (or the pseudogene TRBV3-2) to TRBJ2-2; 8 bases agree with TRBD2. Per the germline V gene, CDR1 is LGHDT and CDR2 is YNNKEL (reference sequence). The length of the CDR3 is 16 residues. Trimming took 4 bases from V and 5 from J; bases not matched to a gene: 9. CDR3 DNA: TGTGCCAGCAGCCTAGAGCGGCTAGCGGGTACCGGGGAGCTGTTTTTT. Protein: CASSLERLAGTGELFF.

The rearrangement uses TRBV29-1 and TRBJ2-3, with a weak D call TRBD1 (5 bases). The CDR3 is 14 residues long. Looked up from germline, CDR1 is SQVTM and CDR2 is ANQGSEA. The V end lost 2 bases, the J end lost 2 bases, and 11 bases lay between the germline ends. The CDR3 reads CSVESWGATDTQYF. The DNA of the CDR3 is TGCAGCGTTGAAAGCTGGGGCGCCACAGATACGCAGTATTTT.